A selection of T cell receptor beta chains follows, all from one sample in a study of blood T cell repertoires in COVID-19. Libraries were prepared by immunoSEQ multiplex PCR; TCRdb keeps only in-frame clonotypes and omits some of them. This table holds 170,000 or so clones, roughly 80% found once. The sequencing sample was made of peripheral blood. The receptors originated from a man between 18 and 35 years old with active or convalescent COVID-19. Each CDR3 is given with its conserved first and last residue. Fields, in order: D gene, clone size, V gene, J gene, CDR3 DNA, CDR3 protein. D genes are given only for firm matches. The listing skips clone size in some rows; elsewhere it reads once, few, many or a size class.

-	-	TRBV5-4	TRBJ2-3	TGTGCCAGCAGCTGGTGGGGGGAAACAGATACGCAGTATTTT	CASSWWGETDTQYF
-	-	TRBV11-2	TRBJ1-6	TGTGCCAGCAGCTTAGCACAGAGCTCCTATAATTCACCCCTCCACTTT	CASSLAQSSYNSPLHF
-	-	TRBV19	TRBJ2-3	TGTGCCAGTAGTATAGCGGCGGGTTCCACAGATACGCAGTATTTT	CASSIAAGSTDTQYF
-	-	TRBV5-1	TRBJ1-3	TGCGCCAGCAGCTCAAGCCGAGGAAACACCATATATTTT	CASSSSRGNTIYF
-	-	TRBV14	TRBJ1-5	TGTGCCAGCAGCCCCCGCAGGGCACACAATCAGCCCCAGCATTTT	CASSPRRAHNQPQHF
-	few	TRBV29-1	TRBJ1-1	TGCAGCACCGAGGAGAGGGCTTTCTTT	CSTEERAFF
-	-	TRBV5-1	TRBJ1-2	TGCGCCAGCAGCCTGCAGGGAGGGGACTATGGCTACACCTTC	CASSLQGGDYGYTF
-	-	TRBV11-3	TRBJ2-5	TGTGCCAGCAGCTTAGATCACCCGGAGGGGACCCAGTACTTC	CASSLDHPEGTQYF
-	-	TRBV18	TRBJ1-4	TGTGCCAGCTCACCACTTGGAGGTTCAACTAATGAAAAACTGTTTTTT	CASSPLGGSTNEKLFF
-	-	TRBV29-1	TRBJ2-2	TGCAGCGTTGGGGAGCAAACCGGGGAGCTGTTTTTT	CSVGEQTGELFF
TRBD2	-	TRBV7-2	TRBJ2-2	TGTGCCAGCAGCACCCAATTCCTCCGAGCGGGGTACACCGGGGAGCTGTTTTTT	CASSTQFLRAGYTGELFF
-	-	TRBV7-9	TRBJ2-7	TGTGCCAGCAGCTTAATCGCAGGGTCCCACGAGCAGTACTTC	CASSLIAGSHEQYF
-	-	TRBV7-7	TRBJ2-7	TGTGCTAGCAGCTTAGGGAGCGGTAGAGACTACGAGCAGTACTTC	CASSLGSGRDYEQYF
-	-	TRBV19	TRBJ1-2	TGTGCCAGTAAGACAGGTTGGTCCATAGACCACTATGGCTACACCTTC	CASKTGWSIDHYGYTF
-	few	TRBV7-2	TRBJ1-5	TGTGCCAGCAGCTTAGCGTCCGGCGGACAGCCCCAGCATTTT	CASSLASGGQPQHF
-	-	TRBV7-2	TRBJ2-7	TGTGCCAGCAGCTTTTCTAGCGATAGCTCCTACGAGCAGTACTTC	CASSFSSDSSYEQYF
TRBD2	-	TRBV4-2	TRBJ2-2	TGTGCCAGCAGCCAAGAAGGGACTAGTTCCCCCGGGGAGCTGTTTTTT	CASSQEGTSSPGELFF
TRBD1	-	TRBV4-1	TRBJ1-1	TGCGCCAGCAGCCCCCGGAGACAGGGAGCGATGAACACTGAAGCTTTCTTT	CASSPRRQGAMNTEAFF
-	-	TRBV2	TRBJ2-5	TGTGCCAGCAGTCAGGGACCAGGGGAGAAGGAGACCCAGTACTTC	CASSQGPGEKETQYF
-	-	TRBV5-1	TRBJ2-1	TGCGCCAGCAGCCGACAGGGGAGGGGGCCTTACAATGAGCAGTTCTTC	CASSRQGRGPYNEQFF
-	few	TRBV2	TRBJ2-1	TGTGCCAGCAGTGAAGGTAGAGGGCAGTTCTTC	CASSEGRGQFF
-	-	TRBV18	TRBJ2-5	TGTGCCAGCTCACCATCGGGACAAGAGACCCAGTACTTC	CASSPSGQETQYF
-	-	TRBV18	TRBJ1-1	TGTGCCAGCTCACCAGTTTCAGGGCAGAACACTGAAGCTTTCTTT	CASSPVSGQNTEAFF
-	-	TRBV6-5	TRBJ2-3	TGTGCCAGCAGCCCCCGGGTCCGGTCAGATACGCAGTATTTT	CASSPRVRSDTQYF
TRBD1	-	TRBV9	TRBJ1-1	TGTGCCAGCAGCGCTGGGACAGGCTCGGGCACTGAAGCTTTCTTT	CASSAGTGSGTEAFF
TRBD1	-	TRBV4-2	TRBJ1-1	TGTGCCAGCAGCCAGTATCCGCACAGGGGTGACGGCACTGAAGCTTTCTTT	CASSQYPHRGDGTEAFF
-	-	TRBV4-1	TRBJ2-5	TGCGCCAGCAGCCAAGCCTCGGGGGAGACCCAGTACTTC	CASSQASGETQYF
-	-	TRBV7-2	TRBJ2-3	TGTGCCAGCAGCTTAAACAGGGCAGATACGCAGTATTTT	CASSLNRADTQYF
TRBD1	-	TRBV7-9	TRBJ1-1	TGTGCCAGCAGCTTACCTCCCATAGGGACAGGGGCGACGAACACTGAAGCTTTCTTT	CASSLPPIGTGATNTEAFF
-	-	TRBV12-3/TRBV12-4	TRBJ1-5	TGTGCCAGCAGTAAGAGGGGGAATCAGCCCCAGCATTTT	CASSKRGNQPQHF